These T cell receptor beta chains were read from a single sample in a study of siplizumab effects on memory and regulatory T cells. Sequencing was performed with immunoSEQ multiplex PCR; in TCRdb, only in-frame clones are kept and a portion is missing. The sample lists approximately 60,000 clones, less than 80% occurring once. Sequencing input: memory CD4+ T cells sorted from blood. Receptor source: a human donor in good health. Both conserved end residues are part of each CDR3. Each record gives: D gene, clone size, V gene, J gene, CDR3 DNA, CDR3 protein. The D gene is left open where the match is weak. Rows give clone size only sometimes, using once, few, many, or a class for an expanded clone.

TRBD1	NA	TRBV18	TRBJ1-1	TGTGCCAGCTCGTCACAGGGGGATGAAGCTTTCTTT	CASSSQGDEAFF
TRBD2	once	TRBV7-3	TRBJ2-3	TGTGCCAGCAGCTCCCAACCCGGCGGGGGAGCCACAGATACGCAGTATTTT	CASSSQPGGGATDTQYF
TRBD1	NA	TRBV6-5	TRBJ2-7	TGTGCCAGCAGTCCGGACGGACAGGGACCGACCGAGCAGTACTTC	CASSPDGQGPTEQYF
TRBD1	NA	TRBV27	TRBJ1-3	TGTGCCAGCAGTCCTCGGACAGGGCCCGGAAACACCATATATTTT	CASSPRTGPGNTIYF
TRBD2	once	TRBV9	TRBJ2-3	TGTGCCAGCAGCCCAGCGGGGAGGGAAGATACGCAGTATTTT	CASSPAGREDTQYF
NA	few	TRBV9	TRBJ1-1	TGTGCCAGCAACAAAAATGACCAGGGTCACACTGAAGCTTTCTTT	CASNKNDQGHTEAFF
NA	NA	TRBV6-5	TRBJ2-2	TGTGCCAGCAGTTATGGGGGGCATAGGGGTGGCGGGGAGCTGTTTTTT	CASSYGGHRGGGELFF
TRBD1	NA	TRBV7-2	TRBJ2-4	TGTGCCAGCAGCTTAAGTTATGGACAGGGTACGGTTCAGTACTTC	CASSLSYGQGTVQYF
NA	NA	TRBV19	TRBJ1-1	TGTGCCAGTTACCAAGACAGCCTGAACACTGAAGCTTTCTTT	CASYQDSLNTEAFF
NA	few	TRBV11-2	TRBJ2-6	TGTGCCAGCAGCTTAGTAAAGAGGACGGTCAGCTCTGGGGCCAACGTCCTGACTTTC	CASSLVKRTVSSGANVLTF
NA	once	TRBV4-2	TRBJ1-1	TGTGCCAGCAGCCAAGTTTCGGGTTTCCTTGCAAGTGAAGCTTTCTTT	CASSQVSGFLASEAFF
NA	NA	TRBV9	TRBJ1-1	TGTGCCAGCAGCGGGGGAGGGGTCGAGAACACTGAAGCTTTCTTT	CASSGGGVENTEAFF
NA	once	TRBV6-5	TRBJ2-2	TGTGCCAGCAGTCCAGGAACCTTCGCCGGGGAGCTGTTTTTT	CASSPGTFAGELFF
NA	NA	TRBV19	TRBJ2-3	TGTGCCAGTAGCGGTCAGGTCACAGATACGCAGTATTTT	CASSGQVTDTQYF
TRBD1	NA	TRBV6-1	TRBJ1-5	TGTGCCAGCAGTGACTTGTCAGGGGGATGCAATCAGCCCCAGCATTTT	CASSDLSGGCNQPQHF
TRBD2	NA	TRBV7-9	TRBJ2-5	TGTGCCAGCAGCTTGGGAGCGGGGGTGCAAGAGACCCAGTACTTC	CASSLGAGVQETQYF
NA	NA	TRBV15	TRBJ1-1	TGTGCCACCAGCAGAGATCGAGTTCCGCACACTGAAGCTTTCTTT	CATSRDRVPHTEAFF
NA	NA	TRBV28	TRBJ1-3	TGTGCCAGCAGTTTAAGTGGAAGCTCTGGAAACACCATATATTTT	CASSLSGSSGNTIYF
NA	NA	TRBV2	TRBJ1-3	TGTGCCAGCAGCCCGGGACGCCGGGGTAGCACCATATATTTT	CASSPGRRGSTIYF
NA	NA	TRBV19	TRBJ2-4	TGTGCCAGTAGTGTACAGGGCAGGGAAAACATTCAGTACTTC	CASSVQGRENIQYF
NA	few	TRBV10-3	TRBJ2-3	TGTGCCATCAGGGGGGACAGCACAGATACGCAGTATTTT	CAIRGDSTDTQYF
NA	few	TRBV7-9	TRBJ1-2	TGTGCCAGCAGCTTAGCAGGGGAGTACGGCTACACCTTC	CASSLAGEYGYTF
NA	NA	TRBV6-4	TRBJ2-3	TGTGCCAACCTGGTCGTAGGGAGCGGGAGCACAGATACGCAGTATTTT	CANLVVGSGSTDTQYF
NA	NA	TRBV5-4	TRBJ2-7	TGTGCCAGCAGCTTAAACAGGGCAGCCTACGAGCAGTACTTC	CASSLNRAAYEQYF
TRBD1	NA	TRBV28	TRBJ1-3	TGTGCCAGCACCACCGGGACAGCCGGAAACACCATATATTTT	CASTTGTAGNTIYF
NA	few	TRBV28	TRBJ1-6	TGTGCCACCCTGGGGGATTCACCCCTCCACTTT	CATLGDSPLHF
TRBD2	NA	TRBV6-1	TRBJ2-1	TGTGCCAGCAGTGAACAAGCGGGGGGAGCCCTTTACAATGAGCAGTTCTTC	CASSEQAGGALYNEQFF
NA	few	TRBV7-2	TRBJ1-1	TGTGCCAGCAGCATCCGGGGGACTGAAGCTTTCTTT	CASSIRGTEAFF
NA	NA	TRBV5-4	TRBJ2-7	TGTGCCAGCAGCTTAGCAGGGGTCTACGAGCAGTACTTC	CASSLAGVYEQYF
NA	few	TRBV2	TRBJ2-3	TGTGCCAGCAGTGCCGGCCTACCGCTTAGCGGTGCAAGCACAGATACGCAGTATTTT	CASSAGLPLSGASTDTQYF
TRBD2	NA	TRBV5-4	TRBJ2-2	TGTGCCAGCAGCCCGACTAGCGGGGGCCCCTTAGGGACCGGGGAGCTGTTTTTT	CASSPTSGGPLGTGELFF
TRBD1	NA	TRBV7-3	TRBJ1-1	TGTGCCAGCAGCAAAGGGACAGTAGGTGAAGCTTTCTTT	CASSKGTVGEAFF
NA	NA	TRBV4-2	TRBJ1-2	TGTGCCAGCAGCCAAGAACTGGCGGGTGAGGGCTACACCTTC	CASSQELAGEGYTF
TRBD1	NA	TRBV18	TRBJ1-1	TGTGCCAGCTCACCACCCCAACAGGGGGCTCGGACCACTGAAGCTTTCTTT	CASSPPQQGARTTEAFF
NA	NA	TRBV18	TRBJ2-3	TGTGCCAGCTCACCGGTCGGAAGTGTGGCAGATACGCAGTATTTT	CASSPVGSVADTQYF
NA	NA	TRBV6-5	TRBJ2-3	TGTGCCAGCAGCCTACAGCCCCGGACAGATACGCAGTATTTT	CASSLQPRTDTQYF
TRBD1	NA	TRBV5-4	TRBJ1-6	TGTGCCAGCAGCACCGGACAGGACCGTTCCTATAATTCACCCCTCCACTTT	CASSTGQDRSYNSPLHF
TRBD1	NA	TRBV19	TRBJ1-1	TGTGCCAGTAGTCCCCAGGGGGGATTGAACACTGAAGCTTTCTTT	CASSPQGGLNTEAFF
NA	NA	TRBV5-1	TRBJ2-7	TGCGCCAGCAGCTCGGGGTTTCGTCAGGCCGCCTACGAGCAGTACTTC	CASSSGFRQAAYEQYF
NA	NA	TRBV18	TRBJ1-1	TGTGCCAGCTCACAAAACCTACAGATACCGAACACTGAAGCTTTCTTT	CASSQNLQIPNTEAFF
NA	NA	TRBV7-2	TRBJ1-3	TGTGCCAGCAGCTTAGGTCAGCTAGGAAACACCATATATTTT	CASSLGQLGNTIYF
NA	NA	TRBV12-5	TRBJ2-2	TGTGCTAGTGCCATGGGACTTACGAACACCGGGGAGCTGTTTTTT	CASAMGLTNTGELFF
NA	NA	TRBV6-5	TRBJ2-4	TGTGCCAGCAGAAAGGACGTTTTGTCCATTCAGTACTTC	CASRKDVLSIQYF
NA	NA	TRBV7-8	TRBJ2-1	TGTGCCAGCAGCCCTAGGGAGGAGGGGCTAGTCGCTGAGCAGTTCTTC	CASSPREEGLVAEQFF
NA	NA	TRBV6-5	TRBJ2-7	TGTGCCAGCAGTTACGTCGGCAGGGCGGTGAACGAGCAGTACTTC	CASSYVGRAVNEQYF
NA	NA	TRBV19	TRBJ2-3	TGTGCCAGTAGTATGAAAGTGTTTGGTCGGGGAGATACGCAGTATTTT	CASSMKVFGRGDTQYF
NA	once	TRBV18	TRBJ2-1	TGTGCCAGCTCACCGGGACTGTATGTTGAGCAGTTCTTC	CASSPGLYVEQFF
NA	few	TRBV7-9	TRBJ1-2	TGTGCCAGCAGCTTAGAGCAGGGCGGCTATGGCTACACCTTC	CASSLEQGGYGYTF